This is a list of T cell receptor beta chains from one sample in a study of Ad26.COV2.S vaccination and SARS-CoV-2 variants. Profiled with immunoSEQ multiplex PCR; TCRdb holds only in-frame clones, not every one. The data hold about 420,000 clones, with approximately 90% observed a single time. Sequencing used peripheral blood, obtained in a trial of Ad26.COV2.S vaccine versus placebo. The receptor source for this set is a person between 18 and 65 years old who received the Ad26.COV2.S COVID-19 vaccine or a placebo. Both conserved end residues are part of each CDR3. A D gene is named only where the DNA matches it firmly. The size entry is marked missing in some rows and otherwise reads once, few, many or a size class.

>TRBJ1-1|-|-|TRBV15
CATSPRGDPGAEAFF
TGTGCCACCAGCCCCCGTGGTGATCCTGGGGCTGAAGCTTTCTTT
>TRBJ2-5|-|TRBD2|TRBV29-1
CSVEVGLAGLAQYF
TGCAGCGTTGAAGTTGGACTAGCCGGTTTAGCCCAGTACTTC
>TRBJ1-1|-|-|TRBV3-1/TRBV3-2
CASSRAGRENTEAFF
TGTGCCAGCAGTAGAGCAGGGAGGGAGAACACTGAAGCTTTCTTT
>TRBJ1-3|few|-|TRBV24-1
CATSDDSRGNTIYF
TGTGCCACCAGTGATGACAGTAGAGGAAACACCATATATTTT
>TRBJ2-2|-|TRBD2|TRBV10-3
CAIKGAGGNMGGELFF
TGTGCCATCAAGGGAGCGGGGGGAAACATGGGCGGGGAGCTGTTTTTT
>TRBJ2-3|once|TRBD1|TRBV19
CASSINRGRGSTDTQYF
TGTGCCAGTAGTATCAACAGGGGACGGGGCAGCACAGATACGCAGTATTTT
>TRBJ2-1|-|-|TRBV20-1
CSASHNEQFF
TGCAGTGCTAGCCACAATGAGCAGTTCTTC
>TRBJ1-2|-|-|TRBV4-3
CASSQELEAADGYTF
TGCGCCAGCAGCCAAGAACTGGAGGCGGCGGATGGCTACACCTTC
>TRBJ1-5|-|TRBD1|TRBV19
CASGGQPYSNQPQHF
TGTGCCAGTGGGGGACAGCCATATAGCAATCAGCCCCAGCATTTT
>TRBJ2-7|-|TRBD2|TRBV7-2
CASSLGGGYEQYF
TGTGCCAGCAGCTTGGGCGGGGGTTACGAGCAGTACTTC
>TRBJ2-7|-|TRBD1|TRBV18
CASSPGTGARYEQYF
TGTGCCAGCTCACCTGGGACAGGGGCCCGCTACGAGCAGTACTTC
>TRBJ2-2|-|-|TRBV7-6
CASSLEPGGDTGELFF
TGTGCCAGCAGCTTAGAGCCAGGGGGGGACACCGGGGAGCTGTTTTTT
>TRBJ1-2|-|-|TRBV19
CASSMGRGLYGYTF
TGTGCCAGTAGTATGGGCAGGGGCCTCTATGGCTACACCTTC
>TRBJ1-1|-|-|TRBV5-1
CASSFGGLNTEAFF
TGCGCCAGCAGCTTTGGAGGGCTAAACACTGAAGCTTTCTTT
>TRBJ1-4|-|TRBD1|TRBV3-1/TRBV3-2
CASSQAGTGALGDEKLFF
TGTGCCAGCAGCCAAGCCGGGACAGGGGCGCTAGGGGATGAAAAACTGTTTTTT
>TRBJ2-5|-|-|TRBV18
CASSRPIETQYF
TGTGCCAGCTCTCGCCCCATTGAGACCCAGTACTTC
>TRBJ2-6|-|-|TRBV4-2
CASSQGDTEASGANVLTF
TGTGCCAGCAGCCAAGGGGACACCGAGGCCTCTGGGGCCAACGTCCTGACTTTC
>TRBJ1-1|-|-|TRBV5-1
CASSLEVGFNTEAFF
TGCGCCAGCAGCTTGGAAGTAGGGTTCAACACTGAAGCTTTCTTT
>TRBJ2-3|-|-|TRBV9
CASSVAGTDTDTQYF
TGTGCCAGCAGCGTAGCCGGAACAGACACAGATACGCAGTATTTT
>TRBJ2-1|few|TRBD1|TRBV4-1
CASSQEIWGQSEQFF
TGCGCCAGCAGCCAAGAAATATGGGGACAGTCTGAGCAGTTCTTC
>TRBJ1-6|-|-|TRBV6-4
CASSMTRDVNSPLHF
TGTGCCAGCAGCATGACCCGGGACGTAAATTCACCCCTCCACTTT
>TRBJ1-1|-|TRBD1|TRBV7-9
CASSSRQGTNTEAFF
TGTGCCAGCAGCTCAAGACAGGGGACGAACACTGAAGCTTTCTTT
>TRBJ2-7|-|-|TRBV12-3/TRBV12-4
CASSLSFRQEQYF
TGTGCCAGCAGTTTAAGCTTCCGACAAGAGCAGTACTTC
>TRBJ2-1|-|-|TRBV29-1
CSCGTRKYNEQFF
TGCAGCTGCGGGACCAGGAAATACAATGAGCAGTTCTTC
>TRBJ1-3|-|-|TRBV4-2
CASSQAGSGNTIYF
TGTGCCAGCAGCCAAGCAGGGTCTGGAAACACCATATATTTT
>TRBJ2-7|-|-|TRBV28
CASSPPPGAGYEQYF
TGTGCCAGCAGTCCCCCTCCCGGGGCTGGGTACGAGCAGTACTTC
>TRBJ1-5|-|-|TRBV6-5
CASSPGETQPQHF
TGTGCCAGCAGTCCAGGGGAGACTCAGCCCCAGCATTTT
>TRBJ1-3|-|-|TRBV9
CASSAPRGGASSGNTIYF
TGTGCCAGCAGCGCCCCTAGGGGAGGCGCTAGCTCTGGAAACACCATATATTTT
>TRBJ2-4|-|-|TRBV7-2
CASSLEPGLAKNIQYF
TGTGCCAGCAGCTTAGAGCCAGGTCTAGCCAAAAACATTCAGTACTTC
>TRBJ2-3|-|-|TRBV12-3/TRBV12-4
CASSLGGRSYF
TGTGCCAGCAGTTTAGGGGGGCGCTCGTATTTT
>TRBJ2-6|-|TRBD1|TRBV10-3
CAISPRQGRAGGANVLTF
TGTGCCATCAGTCCACGACAGGGTCGGGCTGGTGGGGCCAACGTCCTGACTTTC
>TRBJ2-1|-|TRBD2|TRBV7-2
CASSFQRGGSYNEQFF
TGTGCCAGCAGCTTCCAGCGGGGGGGCTCCTACAATGAGCAGTTCTTC
>TRBJ1-2|-|-|TRBV28
CASSPPGDAIYGYTF
TGTGCCAGCAGTCCCCCCGGGGACGCCATCTATGGCTACACCTTC
>TRBJ1-5|-|-|TRBV3-1/TRBV3-2
CASSSASSNQPQHF
TGTGCCAGCAGTTCGGCGTCAAGCAATCAGCCCCAGCATTTT
>TRBJ1-1|-|-|TRBV2
CASSEGLGNTEAFF
TGTGCCAGCAGTGAAGGTCTTGGGAACACTGAAGCTTTCTTT
>TRBJ1-2|-|-|TRBV7-8
CASKNQGIGGYTF
TGTGCCAGCAAAAACCAGGGGATCGGTGGCTACACCTTC
>TRBJ1-1|-|-|TRBV11-2
CASSFRVNTEAFF
TGTGCCAGCAGCTTCAGGGTGAACACTGAAGCTTTCTTT
>TRBJ2-3|-|-|TRBV6-1
CASSVRDAPLRTDTQYF
TGTGCCAGCAGTGTCCGGGACGCGCCCCTTCGGACAGATACGCAGTATTTT
>TRBJ1-4|once|-|TRBV7-9
CASSLPQTLEGEKLFF
TGTGCCAGCAGCTTACCCCAGACACTGGAGGGTGAAAAACTGTTTTTT
>TRBJ1-4|once|-|TRBV5-1
CASSLDSHNEKLFF
TGCGCCAGCAGCTTGGACAGCCATAATGAAAAACTGTTTTTT
>TRBJ1-6|-|-|TRBV30
CACPGWSDSPLHF
TGTGCCTGCCCCGGGTGGAGTGATTCACCCCTCCACTTT
>TRBJ2-3|-|TRBD1|TRBV6-5
CASSRQGANTDTQYF
TGTGCCAGCAGCCGACAGGGGGCTAACACAGATACGCAGTATTTT
>TRBJ1-4|once|TRBD1|TRBV13
CASSTRDRGEKLFF
TGTGCCAGCAGCACCCGGGACAGGGGTGAAAAACTGTTTTTT
>TRBJ2-5|-|TRBD2|TRBV4-1
CASSQRSRGLAGEETQYF
TGCGCCAGCAGCCAAAGATCTCGTGGACTAGCGGGGGAAGAGACCCAGTACTTC
>TRBJ2-7|-|-|TRBV7-2
CASSLVGSEQYF
TGTGCCAGCAGCTTAGTTGGAAGCGAGCAGTACTTC
>TRBJ2-1|-|-|TRBV3-1/TRBV3-2
CASSQGSATYNEQFF
TGTGCCAGCAGCCAAGGGTCCGCGACCTACAATGAGCAGTTCTTC
>TRBJ2-3|-|TRBD1|TRBV27
CASSRDRRLDTQYF
TGTGCCAGCAGTAGGGACAGGAGGTTGGATACGCAGTATTTT
>TRBJ2-5|-|TRBD1|TRBV4-1
CASSQVAGGAGKTQYF
TGCGCCAGCAGCCAGGTCGCAGGGGGCGCGGGAAAGACCCAGTACTTC
>TRBJ2-1|-|-|TRBV28
CASSLIPRLTNNEQFF
TGTGCCAGCAGTCTTATACCTCGACTAACCAACAATGAGCAGTTCTTC
>TRBJ2-7|-|TRBD1|TRBV3-1/TRBV3-2
CASSHDRDRNYEQYF
TGTGCCAGCAGCCATGACCGGGACAGGAACTACGAGCAGTACTTC
>TRBJ2-5|-|TRBD2|TRBV9
CASSVEPSGGSETQYF
TGTGCCAGCAGCGTAGAACCTAGCGGGGGTTCAGAGACCCAGTACTTC
>TRBJ1-1|-|-|TRBV14
CASSSRTALMNTEAFF
TGTGCCAGCAGCTCACGGACGGCCCTCATGAACACTGAAGCTTTCTTT